The clone carrying this TCR beta chain was seen more than once but under ten times. Its antigen is unidentified. The sample is drawn from a study of blood T cells in healthy people across ages. The V end was cut by 2 bases, the J end by 2 bases, with 13 bases between. Germline V gene sequence: CDR1 SNHLY, CDR2 FYNNEI. The CDR3 covers 15 residues. Next came a second PCR, run for roughly 7 to 12 cycles, which used a sample-barcoded 5' primer along with a J-beta primer mix. CDR3-containing paired-end reads numbered at least 2.5 million in each sample. TCRdb analysed the 5' RACE reads with MiXCR anew, one entry per CDR3 protein. Among 1.2 million to 1.5 million distinct CDR3 sequences listed, approximately 59% were seen once. Study-level findings and limits: Comparison with aged donors showed that long-lived donors had more naive CD4+ cells and higher diversity.

Sequencing was performed on blood. This sequence was found in a man between 18 and 29 years old in good health. The gene calls are TRBV2 and TRBJ2-7, with a tentative D call TRBD1 (6 bases). CDR3 region: CASSENVGATYEQYF. The CDR3, as DNA: TGTGCCAGCAGTGAAAACGTGGGGGCAACCTACGAGCAGTACTTC.